This entry lists 18 T cell receptor beta chains sequenced from one sample in a study of T cell responses to AZD1222 COVID-19 vaccine. Libraries were prepared by immunoSEQ multiplex PCR; TCRdb keeps only in-frame clonotypes and omits some of them. The data show some 150,000 clones, with about 87% seen just once and 3% to 3.5% held by the top ten. This sample comprised peripheral blood, obtained on day 0 of AZD1222 vaccination. The source is an adult in good health.

The V and J genes are TRBV4-3 and TRBJ2-7; D unresolved. CDR1 and CDR2 (germline): LGHNA, YSLEER. This CDR3 comprises 13 residues. V was trimmed by 1 base and J by 5 bases, leaving 9 bases between them. The CDR3 nucleotides are TGCGCCAGCAGCCAAGGCGTGGGGAACGAGCAGTACTTC. It specifies CASSQGVGNEQYF.

This clone was observed a single time. The chain links TRBV7-3 to TRBJ2-3; D is perhaps TRBD2 (5 bases). V was shortened by 5 bases and J by 2 bases, with 11 bases between the two germline ends. This CDR3 has 14 residues. Germline CDR1 reads SGHTA; CDR2 reads FQGTGA. The CDR3 spells CASSTGNPTDTQYF. DNA for the CDR3: TGTGCCAGCAGCACGGGGAATCCCACAGATACGCAGTATTTT.

V gene TRBV7-9 combines with J gene TRBJ1-6; D gene uncertain. V was shortened by 5 bases and J by 5 bases, with 7 bases between the two germline ends. The CDR3 covers 13 residues. CDR1 and CDR2 (germline): SEHNR, FQNEAQ (reference sequence). The CDR3 DNA reads TGTGCCAGCAGCACCAACGATAATTCACCCCTCCACTTT. Translated: CASSTNDNSPLHF.

The J gene is TRBJ2-1, the V gene TRBV7-2, with TRBD2 matching over 10 bases. Germline lookup yields CDR1 SGHTA and CDR2 FQGNSA. CDR3 length: 16 residues. The V gene end was trimmed by 2 bases and the J gene end by 6 bases; junction bases not matched to a gene: 7. Written as DNA, the CDR3 is TGTGCCAGCAGCTTACAACTAAGCGGGGGGGCCAATGAGCAGTTCTTC. It yields the protein CASSLQLSGGANEQFF.

CDR3 amino acids: CASSSGLAGGQETQYF. In DNA, the CDR3 is TGTGCCAGCAGCTCGGGACTAGCGGGGGGGCAAGAGACCCAGTACTTC. The chain uses TRBV5-8 and TRBJ2-5, with 16 bases lining up with TRBD2. This CDR3 comprises 16 residues. The junction had 1 base not matched to a gene; V was cut back by 3 bases and J by 2 bases. Germline V gene lookup returns CDR1 SGHTS and CDR2 YDEGEE.

The chain employs TRBV6-5 and TRBJ1-1, with TRBD1 identical over 11 bases. Germline V CDR1 and CDR2: MNHEY, SVGAGI. Trimming removed 3 bases from V and 5 bases from J; junction bases left unmatched: 8. This CDR3 is 16 amino acids long. Here the CDR3 reads CASSYSSGQGGTEAFF. The CDR3 bases are TGTGCCAGCAGTTATTCCTCGGGACAGGGGGGGACTGAAGCTTTCTTT.

This clone has just a few counts. This sequence joins TRBV3-1 (or the pseudogene TRBV3-2) and TRBJ1-1; D call uncertain. Germline V gives CDR1 LGHDT, CDR2 YNNKEL (reference sequence). Trimming removed 1 base from V and 7 bases from J, with 10 bases in between. CDR3 length: 13 amino acids. CDR3 in amino acids: CASSQAGLLEAFF. Written as DNA, the CDR3 is TGTGCCAGCAGCCAAGCAGGTCTGCTTGAAGCTTTCTTT.

Turning to this clone: Different DNA sequences within this sample yield the same CDR3. CDR3 DNA sequence: TGTGCCAGCAGCCTGACAGTGAACACTGAAGCTTTCTTT. Protein sequence: CASSLTVNTEAFF. The genes are TRBV7-9 and TRBJ1-1, with D possibly matching TRBD1 (5 bases). Per the germline V gene, CDR1 is SEHNR and CDR2 is FQNEAQ (reference sequence). CDR3 length equals 13 residues. With 5 bases removed from V and 0 bases from J, the gap between germline ends came to 7 bases.

The chain couples TRBV5-1 to TRBJ2-1; D possibly corresponds to TRBD1 (6 bases). The length of the CDR3 is 15 residues. Germline V gene data show CDR1 as SGHRS and CDR2 as YFSETQ. V lost 0 bases, J lost 2 bases, and 9 bases lay in between. The CDR3 sequence: CASSLGGGPYNEQFF. DNA of the CDR3: TGCGCCAGCAGCTTGGGTGGGGGCCCCTACAATGAGCAGTTCTTC.

This chain uses TRBV5-6 with TRBJ1-1; a possible D gene is TRBD1 (5 bases). Trimming pared 3 bases from V and 0 bases from J, leaving 15 bases between. Germline lookup yields CDR1 SGHDT and CDR2 YYEEEE. This CDR3 has 16 residues. CDR3 sequence reads: CASSYLGEGMNTEAFF. The CDR3 region has the DNA TGTGCCAGCAGCTACCTAGGTGAGGGGATGAACACTGAAGCTTTCTTT.

The chain employs TRBV3-1 (or the pseudogene TRBV3-2) and TRBJ2-7, with 10 bases that match TRBD2. This CDR3 is built from 16 residues. After removal of 4 bases from V and 2 bases from J, the junction contained 8 bases not matched to a gene. Germline V gene sequence: CDR1 LGHDT, CDR2 YNNKEL (reference sequence). The CDR3 bases are TGTGCCAGCAGCCGGGGGACTAGCGTTATCCCCTACGAGCAGTACTTC. Amino acid sequence: CASSRGTSVIPYEQYF.

The CDR3, as DNA: TGTGCCAGCAGCAGCTACACGGCACAAGAAGCTTTCTTT. Protein product: CASSSYTAQEAFF. The V gene is TRBV21-1, the J gene TRBJ1-1. TRBV21-1 counts as a pseudogene. The length of the CDR3 is 13 residues.

The chain recombines TRBV25-1 with TRBJ1-4; 11 nucleotides align to TRBD1. The CDR3 covers 14 residues. V lost 6 bases, J lost 8 bases, and 5 bases stayed unmatched. Germline values: CDR1 MGHDK, CDR2 SYGVNS. Here the CDR3 DNA reads TGTGCCAGCAGAGGGGACAGGGGGTTGGAAAAACTGTTTTTT. Translated: CASRGDRGLEKLFF.

CDR3 sequence reads: CASSSMTWSPDTQYF. In nucleotides, the CDR3 is TGCGCCAGCAGCTCCATGACCTGGTCCCCAGATACGCAGTATTTT. The rearrangement links TRBV5-1 to TRBJ2-3, with D uncertain. CDR1 and CDR2 from the germline V gene are SGHRS and YFSETQ. The V end lost 3 bases, the J end lost 4 bases, and 15 bases lay between the germline ends. The CDR3 extends over 15 amino acids. Full variable domain (remainder filled in from reference TRBV5-1 and TRBJ2-3): KAGVTQTPRYLIKTRGQQVTLSCSPISGHRSVSWYQQTPGQGLQFLFEYFSETQRNKGNFPGRFSGRQFSNSRSEMNVSTLELGDSALYLCASSSMTWSPDTQYFGPGTRLTVL.

The chain is built from TRBV5-1 and TRBJ2-3; 7 bases are shared with TRBD2. The V gene's germline CDR1 is SGHRS and CDR2 YFSETQ. CDR3 length equals 15 residues. The V gene end was trimmed by 7 bases and the J gene end by 0 bases; junction bases not matched to a gene: 8. The CDR3 loop reads CASYTTGGSTDTQYF. CDR3 nucleotide sequence: TGCGCCAGCTATACAACGGGGGGAAGCACAGATACGCAGTATTTT.

The genes are TRBV4-1 and TRBJ2-2, with a possible D match to TRBD1 (6 bases). The CDR3 has 16 amino acids. CDR1 and CDR2 from the germline V gene are MGHRA and YSYEKL. The V and J ends lost 0 bases and 0 bases respectively, with 8 bases between them. The CDR3 spells CASSQEGTTNTGELFF. DNA of the CDR3: TGCGCCAGCAGCCAAGAAGGGACAACGAACACCGGGGAGCTGTTTTTT.

The chain carries TRBV12-3 or TRBV12-4 and TRBJ2-7; TRBD2 agrees at 8 bases. Trimming cost V 6 bases and J 7 bases; bases outside gene matches: 8. The CDR3 contains 13 residues. This chain's CDR3 is CASSPGGGREQYF. CDR3 nucleotides: TGTGCCAGCAGCCCCGGGGGGGGTCGAGAGCAGTACTTC.

This clone was seen only a few times. The DNA of the CDR3 is TGTGCCAGAAGACCACAGGGTAAGGGCGCTGAAGCTTTCTTT. It yields the protein CARRPQGKGAEAFF. This chain connects TRBV5-3 to TRBJ1-1; D possibly corresponds to TRBD1 (6 bases). TRBV5-3 counts as an open reading frame of uncertain function. V lost 5 bases and J 6 bases, leaving 17 bases between the germline ends. The CDR3 totals 14 residues.